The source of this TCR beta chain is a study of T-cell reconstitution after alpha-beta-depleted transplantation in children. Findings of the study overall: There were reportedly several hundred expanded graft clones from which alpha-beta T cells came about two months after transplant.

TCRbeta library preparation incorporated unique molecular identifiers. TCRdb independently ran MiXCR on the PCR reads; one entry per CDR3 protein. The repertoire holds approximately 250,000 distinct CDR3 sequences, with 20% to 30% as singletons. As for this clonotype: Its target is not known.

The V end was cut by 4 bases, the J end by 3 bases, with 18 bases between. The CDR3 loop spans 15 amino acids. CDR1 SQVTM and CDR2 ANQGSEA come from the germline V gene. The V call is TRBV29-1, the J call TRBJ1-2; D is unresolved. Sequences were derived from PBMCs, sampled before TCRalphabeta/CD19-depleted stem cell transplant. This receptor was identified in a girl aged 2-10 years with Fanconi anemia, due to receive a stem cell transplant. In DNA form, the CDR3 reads TGCAGCGTTGTGACCCGTACATGGGATGACTATGGCTACACCTTC. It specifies CSVVTRTWDDYGYTF.